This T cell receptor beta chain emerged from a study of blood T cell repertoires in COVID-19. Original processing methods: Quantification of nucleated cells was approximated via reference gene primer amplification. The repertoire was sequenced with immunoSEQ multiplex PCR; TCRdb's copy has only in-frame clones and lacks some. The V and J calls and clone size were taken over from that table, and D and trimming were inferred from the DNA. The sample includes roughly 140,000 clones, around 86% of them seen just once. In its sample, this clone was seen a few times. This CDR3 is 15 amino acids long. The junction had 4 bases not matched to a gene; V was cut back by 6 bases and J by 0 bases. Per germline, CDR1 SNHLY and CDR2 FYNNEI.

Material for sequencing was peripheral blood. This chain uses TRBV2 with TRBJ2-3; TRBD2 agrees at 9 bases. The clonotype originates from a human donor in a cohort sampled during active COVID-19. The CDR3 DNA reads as TGTGCCAGCAGCGCCGGGACTAGCAGCACAGATACGCAGTATTTT. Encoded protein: CASSAGTSSTDTQYF.